One and the same sample provided the 28 T cell receptor beta chains below, sequenced in a study of cytomegalovirus exposure and HLA in healthy donors. PCR used 60 Vbeta primers and 13 Jbeta primers. Method: immunoSEQ multiplex PCR; TCRdb's copy keeps in-frame clones and lacks some. The sample includes 150,000 to 180,000 clones, 75% to 85% of them seen just once. Sequencing used PBMCs. The receptors were sampled from a woman aged 40 to 49 in good health and CMV-seropositive.

The chain carries TRBV9 and TRBJ1-1, with D unresolved. CDR3 length equals 15 residues. Germline CDR1 SGDLS, CDR2 YYNGEE. The V and J ends lost 4 bases and 0 bases respectively, with 13 bases between them. CDR3 sequence: CASSTRATLNTEAFF. CDR3 DNA: TGTGCCAGCAGCACCAGAGCGACGTTGAACACTGAAGCTTTCTTT.

In nucleotides, the CDR3 is TGTGCCAGCAGTCAAGACAGGGGGCGGATGGACTACACCTTC. It codes for CASSQDRGRMDYTF. This chain links TRBV6-1 with TRBJ1-2, with 10 nucleotides matching TRBD1. The germline V gene encodes CDR1 MNHNS and CDR2 SASEGT. Trimming at V came to 5 bases and at J to 10 bases, leaving 10 bases not matched to a gene. The CDR3 extends over 14 amino acids.

The CDR3 DNA reads TGTGCCAGCAGCTTATGGGGAGACACCATATATTTT. Its protein product is CASSLWGDTIYF. The chain recombines TRBV13 with TRBJ1-3; D is ambiguous. This CDR3 is 12 amino acids long. Per germline, CDR1 PRHDT and CDR2 FYEKMQ (reference sequence). Trimming took off 2 bases at V and 8 bases at J, with 7 bases between the two ends.

In its sample, this clone was seen once. The chain combines TRBV27 with TRBJ2-7; 9 bases are shared with TRBD1. J gave up 2 bases and V 5 bases, and 7 bases lay outside the gene matches. CDR3 length equals 15 residues. Germline values: CDR1 MNHEY, CDR2 SMNVEV (reference sequence). CDR3 residues: CASSASGDRAYEQYF. DNA of the CDR3: TGTGCCAGCAGTGCCTCTGGGGACAGGGCCTACGAGCAGTACTTC.

In regard to this clone: Other DNA sequences in this specimen translate into the identical CDR3. V gene TRBV30 combines with J gene TRBJ2-2; 7 bases line up with TRBD2. The CDR3 sequence is 15 residues long. The junction had 6 bases not matched to a gene; V was cut back by 0 bases and J by 5 bases. Germline CDR1 GTSNPN, CDR2 SVGIG (reference sequence). The CDR3 DNA reads as TGTGCCTGGAGTGTACGGGGGAGGGGTACCGGGGAGCTGTTTTTT. Translation: CAWSVRGRGTGELFF.

CDR3 loop: CASSDSLADTQYF. The CDR3 nucleotides are TGTGCCAGCAGTGACTCTTTAGCGGATACGCAGTATTTT. The J gene is TRBJ2-3, the V gene TRBV6-4; D perhaps matches TRBD2 (5 bases). Germline CDR1 and CDR2: MRHNA and SNTAGT. The CDR3 extends over 13 amino acids. The germline V and J ends were trimmed by 0 bases and 6 bases, with 7 bases remaining between them.

CDR3 bases: TGTGCCAGCAGTTACGGGGTAGCGGGAGTTGAGCAGTTCTTC. It encodes CASSYGVAGVEQFF. The genes are TRBV6-5 and TRBJ2-1, with 9 bases fitting TRBD2. This CDR3 has 14 amino acids. Unmatched junction bases numbered 5, after V lost 2 bases and J lost 9 bases. CDR1 and CDR2 from the germline V gene are MNHEY and SVGAGI.

The CDR3 DNA follows: TGTGCCAGCAGTGATCACAGGGCCGTCGCTGGAAACACCATATATTTT. This codes for CASSDHRAVAGNTIYF. The genes are TRBV25-1 and TRBJ1-3; possibly TRBD1 for D (6 bases). The V end lost 3 bases, the J end lost 2 bases, and 14 bases lay between the germline ends. This CDR3 has 16 residues. Germline-derived CDR1 and CDR2 are MGHDK and SYGVNS.

By share, this clone ranks as medium-sized (0.01 to 0.1%). This chain connects TRBV27 to TRBJ2-3, with TRBD1 identical over 12 bases. This CDR3 has 16 residues. Germline CDR1 reads MNHEY; CDR2 reads SMNVEV (reference sequence). J was trimmed by 5 bases and V by 3 bases; bases with no gene match: 6. The DNA of the CDR3 is TGTGCCAGCAGTTTTTGGGGACAGGGGGCTGGAGATACGCAGTATTTT. Translating it yields CASSFWGQGAGDTQYF.

V is TRBV29-1 and J is TRBJ1-1; D gene ambiguous. This CDR3 comprises 11 residues. V was pared by 7 bases and J by 1 base, with 7 bases between. Germline CDR1 and CDR2: SQVTM and ANQGSEA. The CDR3 loop reads CSGAENTEAFF. CDR3 DNA: TGCAGCGGGGCAGAGAACACTGAAGCTTTCTTT.

The V gene is TRBV30, the J gene TRBJ2-5; TRBD2 aligns across 7 bases. Germline V gene lookup returns CDR1 GTSNPN and CDR2 SVGIG (reference sequence). The CDR3 contains 12 residues. With 8 bases clipped from V and 2 bases from J, the junction kept 5 bases outside the gene matches. The CDR3 nucleotides read TGTGCCATTGGACTAGATCAAGAGACCCAGTACTTC. Amino acid sequence: CAIGLDQETQYF.

The genes are TRBV9 and TRBJ1-1; D is unresolved. Per germline, CDR1 SGDLS and CDR2 YYNGEE. The CDR3 length is 15 residues. The V end was cut by 3 bases, the J end by 5 bases, with 17 bases between. The CDR3 sequence is CASSGRLVGVTEAFF. The DNA for the CDR3 is TGTGCCAGCAGCGGTCGACTTGTCGGGGTTACTGAAGCTTTCTTT.

V and J are TRBV5-4 and TRBJ2-5; maybe TRBD1 (6 bases). This CDR3 comprises 14 residues. The germline V gene encodes CDR1 SGHNT and CDR2 YYREEE (reference sequence). Trimming removed 4 bases at V and 4 bases at J, with 14 bases between. This CDR3 reads CASSLQGSGETQYF. The CDR3 bases are TGTGCCAGCAGCCTACAGGGATCGGGAGAGACCCAGTACTTC. Filled out from reference TRBV5-4 and TRBJ2-5, the complete variable domain reads ETGVTQSPTHLIKTRGQQVTLRCSSQSGHNTVSWYQQALGQGPQFIFQYYREEENGRGNFPPRFSGLQFPNYSSELNVNALELDDSALYLCASSLQGSGETQYFGPGTRLLVL.

V gene TRBV6-1 combines with J gene TRBJ2-7, with 10 bases fitting TRBD1. V trimming: 5 bases; J trimming: 2 bases; junction bases outside the gene matches: 3. Germline-derived CDR1 and CDR2 are MNHNS and SASEGT. This CDR3 is 14 amino acids long. The CDR3 DNA reads as TGTGCCAGCAGTAAGGGGACAGGGGCCTACGAGCAGTACTTC. The encoded protein is CASSKGTGAYEQYF.

The V gene is TRBV2, the J gene TRBJ1-2; 8 bases match TRBD1. In germline, CDR1 is SNHLY, CDR2 FYNNEI. CDR3 length: 18 residues. J lost 4 bases, V lost 6 bases, and 19 bases had no gene match. CDR3 nucleotides: TGTGCCAGCAGGGAGGGCCCAATGCTTGGACAGGGCGGCTATGGCTACACCTTC. This codes for CASREGPMLGQGGYGYTF.

The chain joins TRBV5-4 to TRBJ2-3, with TRBD1 matching over 7 bases. The trim removed 3 bases at V and 6 bases at J, leaving 4 bases unmatched. Germline lookup yields CDR1 SGHNT and CDR2 YYREEE (reference sequence). The CDR3 runs 13 residues. For the CDR3, the DNA is TGTGCCAGCAGCTCGGGGACAGAGGATACGCAGTATTTT. Protein sequence: CASSSGTEDTQYF.

The CDR3 coding sequence is TGTGCCAGCAGCTCGAATCGACAGGGGGTAGGTGAGACCCAGTACTTC. Protein sequence: CASSSNRQGVGETQYF. The chain couples TRBV13 to TRBJ2-5, with TRBD1 matching over 9 bases. Germline V gene data show CDR1 as PRHDT and CDR2 as FYEKMQ (reference sequence). V was pared by 4 bases and J by 5 bases, with 11 bases of the junction left unmatched. The CDR3 loop spans 16 amino acids.

The chain carries TRBV27 and TRBJ2-5; the match to TRBD2 covers 7 bases. The CDR3 extends over 18 amino acids. CDR1 and CDR2 from the germline V gene are MNHEY and SMNVEV (reference sequence). After removal of 3 bases from V and 2 bases from J, the junction contained 15 bases not matched to a gene. The CDR3 is CASSFSAGEGRRQETQYF. CDR3 DNA sequence: TGTGCCAGCAGTTTTTCCGCGGGGGAGGGCCGGAGGCAAGAGACCCAGTACTTC.

The chain joins TRBV7-9 to TRBJ1-2; 7 nucleotides line up with TRBD1. The V and J ends lost 1 base and 6 bases, in that order; junction bases with no gene match: 17. In germline, CDR1 is SEHNR, CDR2 FQNEAQ (reference sequence). There are 18 residues in the CDR3. DNA of the CDR3: TGTGCCAGCAGCTTAGTTGTCACAGGGGCGAACGGGGAGAATGGCTACACCTTC. Encoded protein: CASSLVVTGANGENGYTF. The variable domain in full, with the rest retrieved from reference TRBV7-9 and TRBJ1-2, is DTGVSQNPRHKITKRGQNVTFRCDPISEHNRLYWYRQTLGQGPEFLTYFQNEAQLEKSRLLSDRFSAERPKGSFSTLEIQRTEQGDSAMYLCASSLVVTGANGENGYTFGSGTRLTVV.

This rearrangement joins TRBV5-1 to TRBJ2-1, with TRBD1 as a possible D gene (6 bases). V gave up 4 bases and J gave up 3 bases, with 11 bases separating them. This CDR3 is built from 14 residues. The germline V gene has CDR1 SGHRS and CDR2 YFSETQ. As DNA, the CDR3 is TGCGCCAGCAGCCCAGGACAGTTCTACAATGAGCAGTTCTTC. This sequence encodes CASSPGQFYNEQFF. The whole variable domain, remainder taken from reference TRBV5-1 and TRBJ2-1, is KAGVTQTPRYLIKTRGQQVTLSCSPISGHRSVSWYQQTPGQGLQFLFEYFSETQRNKGNFPGRFSGRQFSNSRSEMNVSTLELGDSALYLCASSPGQFYNEQFFGPGTRLTVL.

This clone was seen just once. The J gene is TRBJ1-1, the V gene TRBV29-1; D gene ambiguous. V dropped 7 bases and J dropped 3 bases, with 6 bases sitting between them. Germline V gene data show CDR1 as SQVTM and CDR2 as ANQGSEA. The CDR3 sequence is 10 residues long. The CDR3 DNA reads TGCAGCGCCGGGGACACTGAAGCTTTCTTT. As protein: CSAGDTEAFF.

The V gene is TRBV5-6, the J gene TRBJ2-1; no clear D gene. The CDR3 totals 14 residues. CDR1 and CDR2 (germline): SGHDT, YYEEEE. Trimming removed 2 bases at V and 2 bases at J, with 8 bases between. The CDR3: CASSFGGTYNEQFF. In DNA form, the CDR3 reads TGTGCCAGCAGCTTTGGCGGTACCTACAATGAGCAGTTCTTC.

This clone was observed a single time. In nucleotides, the CDR3 is TGTGCCAGCAGCAGGGGACTAGCGGGTGGCACAGATACGCAGTATTTT. It codes for CASSRGLAGGTDTQYF. The rearrangement links TRBV7-9 to TRBJ2-3; TRBD2 matches at 12 bases. CDR3 size: 16 residues. The junction had 4 bases not matched to a gene; V was cut back by 5 bases and J by 1 base. Germline lookup yields CDR1 SEHNR and CDR2 FQNEAQ (reference sequence).

The chain carries TRBV2 and TRBJ2-5, with 9 bases aligning to TRBD1. The CDR3 runs 17 residues. V lost 2 bases to trimming and J lost 5 bases; unmatched junction nucleotides: 12. Germline V lookup: CDR1 SNHLY, CDR2 FYNNEI. The CDR3 sequence: CASSERGDYRGLETQYF. CDR3 nucleotide sequence: TGTGCCAGCAGTGAAAGAGGAGATTACAGGGGGCTTGAGACCCAGTACTTC.

The rearrangement joins TRBV29-1 to TRBJ2-5, with 12 bases that match TRBD2. The CDR3 spans 16 residues. Germline CDR1 and CDR2: SQVTM and ANQGSEA. V lost 5 bases, J lost 5 bases, and 12 bases stayed unmatched. CDR3: CSVPVTSGSRRETQYF. In DNA form, the CDR3 reads TGCAGCGTTCCCGTGACTAGCGGGAGTCGACGGGAGACCCAGTACTTC.

This clone was counted once. This rearrangement joins TRBV16 to TRBJ2-1; TRBD2 might be the D (5 bases). Germline loops: CDR1 KGHSY, CDR2 FQNENV. The CDR3 spans 14 residues. The V end was cut by 0 bases, the J end by 7 bases, with 10 bases between. The CDR3 DNA reads as TGTGCCAGCAGCCAATCGAGGAGCGGAAATGAGCAGTTCTTC. Amino acids: CASSQSRSGNEQFF.

The V and J genes are TRBV28 and TRBJ2-1; TRBD2 agrees at 7 bases. Germline CDR1 and CDR2: MDHEN and SYDVKM. The CDR3 length is 15 residues. V shed 2 bases, J shed 0 bases, and the junction held 1 base outside the gene matches. The CDR3 bases are TGTGCCAGCAGTTTAGGCGGGAGCTCCTACAATGAGCAGTTCTTC. It yields the protein CASSLGGSSYNEQFF.

The CDR3 DNA follows: TGTGCCAGCAGTCAGGACAGCTCGGGTGGCTACACCTTC. It yields the protein CASSQDSSGGYTF. The chain recombines TRBV27 with TRBJ1-2, with D maybe TRBD1 (6 bases). The V gene lost 5 bases and the J gene lost 7 bases, with 14 bases spanning the gap. Germline V gene lookup returns CDR1 MNHEY and CDR2 SMNVEV (reference sequence). CDR3 length equals 13 residues.